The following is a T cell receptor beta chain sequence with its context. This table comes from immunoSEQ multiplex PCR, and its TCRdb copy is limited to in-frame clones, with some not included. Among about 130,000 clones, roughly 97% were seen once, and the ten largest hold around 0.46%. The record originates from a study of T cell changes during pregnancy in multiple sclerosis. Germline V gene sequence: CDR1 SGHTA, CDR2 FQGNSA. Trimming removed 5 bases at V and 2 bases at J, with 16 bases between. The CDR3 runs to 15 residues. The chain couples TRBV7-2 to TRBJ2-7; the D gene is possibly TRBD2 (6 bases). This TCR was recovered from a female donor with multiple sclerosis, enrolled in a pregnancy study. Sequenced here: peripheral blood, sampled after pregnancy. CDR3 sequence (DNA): TGTGCCAGCAGCCCCGGCTGGCGGGACCCCTACGAGCAGTACTTC. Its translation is CASSPGWRDPYEQYF.